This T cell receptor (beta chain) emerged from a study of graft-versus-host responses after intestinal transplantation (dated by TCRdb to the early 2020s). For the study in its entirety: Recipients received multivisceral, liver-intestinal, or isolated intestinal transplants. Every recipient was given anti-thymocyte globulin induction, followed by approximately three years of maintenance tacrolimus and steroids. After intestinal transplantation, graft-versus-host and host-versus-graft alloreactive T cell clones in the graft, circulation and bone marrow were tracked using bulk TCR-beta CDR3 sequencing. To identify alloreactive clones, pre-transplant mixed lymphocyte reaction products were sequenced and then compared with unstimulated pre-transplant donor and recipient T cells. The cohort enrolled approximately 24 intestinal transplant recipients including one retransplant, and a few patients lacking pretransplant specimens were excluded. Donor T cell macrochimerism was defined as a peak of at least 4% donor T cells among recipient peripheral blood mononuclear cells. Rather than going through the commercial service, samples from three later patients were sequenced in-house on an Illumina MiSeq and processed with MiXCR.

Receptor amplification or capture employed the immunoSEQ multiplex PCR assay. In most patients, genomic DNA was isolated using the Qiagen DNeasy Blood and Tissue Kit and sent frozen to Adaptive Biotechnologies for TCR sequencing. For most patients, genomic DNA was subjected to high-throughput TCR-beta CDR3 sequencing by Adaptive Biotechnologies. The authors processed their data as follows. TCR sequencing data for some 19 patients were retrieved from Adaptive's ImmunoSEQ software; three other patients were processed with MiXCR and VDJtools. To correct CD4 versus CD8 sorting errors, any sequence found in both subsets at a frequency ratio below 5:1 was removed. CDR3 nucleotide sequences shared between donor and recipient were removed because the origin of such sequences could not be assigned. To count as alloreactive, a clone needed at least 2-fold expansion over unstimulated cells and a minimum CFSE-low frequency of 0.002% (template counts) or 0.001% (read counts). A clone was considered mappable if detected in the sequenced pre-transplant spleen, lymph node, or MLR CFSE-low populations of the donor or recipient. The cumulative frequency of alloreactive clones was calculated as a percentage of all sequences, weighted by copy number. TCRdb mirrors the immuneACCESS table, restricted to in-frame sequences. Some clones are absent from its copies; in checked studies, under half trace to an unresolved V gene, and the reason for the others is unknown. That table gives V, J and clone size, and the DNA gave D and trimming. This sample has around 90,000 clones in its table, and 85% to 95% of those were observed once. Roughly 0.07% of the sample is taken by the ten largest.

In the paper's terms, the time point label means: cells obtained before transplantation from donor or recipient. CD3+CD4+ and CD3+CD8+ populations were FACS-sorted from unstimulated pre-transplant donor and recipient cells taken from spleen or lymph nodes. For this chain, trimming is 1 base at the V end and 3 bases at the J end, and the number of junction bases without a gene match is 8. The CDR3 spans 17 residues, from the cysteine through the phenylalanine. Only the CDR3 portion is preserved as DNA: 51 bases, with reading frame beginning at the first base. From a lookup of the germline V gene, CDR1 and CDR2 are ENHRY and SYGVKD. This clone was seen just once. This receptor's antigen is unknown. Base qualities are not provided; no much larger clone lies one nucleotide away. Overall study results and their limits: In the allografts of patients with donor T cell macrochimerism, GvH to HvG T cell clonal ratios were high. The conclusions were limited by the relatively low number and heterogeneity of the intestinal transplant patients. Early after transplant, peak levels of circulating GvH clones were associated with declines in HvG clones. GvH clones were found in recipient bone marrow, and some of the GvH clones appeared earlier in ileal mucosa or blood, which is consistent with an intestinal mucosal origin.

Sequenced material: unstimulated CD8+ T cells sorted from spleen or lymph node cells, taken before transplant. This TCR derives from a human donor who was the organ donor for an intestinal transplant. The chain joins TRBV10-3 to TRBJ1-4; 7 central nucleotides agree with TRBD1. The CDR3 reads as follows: CAISEFKQGPSNEKLFF. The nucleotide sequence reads TGTGCCATCAGTGAGTTTAAACAGGGGCCATCTAATGAAAAACTGTTTTTT.